Listed below are T cell receptor beta chains from one sample, sequenced in a study of blood T cell repertoires in COVID-19. Some clones are missing from TCRdb's copy, which holds only in-frame ones; the method was immunoSEQ multiplex PCR. The table records over 75,000 clones, around 80% of them present only once. Material for sequencing was peripheral blood. These receptors all stem from a man in his sixties or seventies with acute or convalescent COVID-19. The CDR3 runs from the conserved cysteine through the conserved F or W. Fields, in order: V gene, J gene, CDR3 protein.

>TRBV2|TRBJ2-5
CASGRPRGQQETQYF
>TRBV14|TRBJ1-2
CASSQDRLQGLVYGYTF
>TRBV6-6|TRBJ1-6
CASTGTGLHSPLHF
>TRBV30|TRBJ1-6
CAWSFRYNSPLHF
>TRBV30|TRBJ1-2
CAWLIGGSYGYTF
>TRBV10-1|TRBJ1-5
CASTQRTGTFNVDQPQHF
>TRBV30|TRBJ1-2
CAWERQGAQGYTF
>TRBV9|TRBJ2-6
CASSSQEAGANVLTF
>TRBV5-5|TRBJ2-3
CASSYEGLAGTDTQYF
>TRBV10-3|TRBJ1-3
CAISQTGNTIYF
>TRBV7-9|TRBJ1-1
CASSLATQGKAEAFF
>TRBV27|TRBJ1-4
CASSLSGHRNEKLFF
>TRBV5-6|TRBJ2-3
CASSFRVGSTDTQYF
>TRBV11-1|TRBJ2-3
CASSFAGGRGDTQYF
>TRBV2|TRBJ2-1
CASSDLGSRPVFDEQFF
>TRBV5-4|TRBJ2-1
CASSWGGTNEQFF
>TRBV14|TRBJ2-5
CASSQMKFGGTSGQETQYF
>TRBV27|TRBJ2-1
CASSRRTSRGDEQFF
>TRBV19|TRBJ1-4
CASSLTGLEKLFF
>TRBV12-3/TRBV12-4|TRBJ2-3
CASSPSAVDTQYF
>TRBV19|TRBJ2-7
CASSLLAGEGEQYF
>TRBV12-5|TRBJ2-1
CASGLDNSLSEQFF
>TRBV7-3|TRBJ1-4
CASSLRPGSNEKLFF
>TRBV30|TRBJ2-5
CAWSRLAGEETQYF
>TRBV19|TRBJ2-1
CASSIGISGRAFEQFF
>TRBV18|TRBJ1-1
CASSPRQGEAFF
>TRBV4-3|TRBJ1-1
CASSQGGGRVTEAFF
>TRBV27|TRBJ2-3
CASSLRLSTDTQYF
>TRBV7-2|TRBJ1-2
CASSLGIARANGYTF
>TRBV12-3/TRBV12-4|TRBJ1-6
CASSRQNSPLHF
>TRBV27|TRBJ1-1
CASSGSGTGVTEAFF
>TRBV4-1|TRBJ1-4
CASSHSAITTNEKLFF
>TRBV6-2/TRBV6-3|TRBJ1-3
CASSYEAGSSGNTIYF
>TRBV6-5|TRBJ2-7
CASTHQGSASYEQYF
>TRBV11-1|TRBJ2-1
CASSLGGGATNIEQFF
>TRBV29-1|TRBJ1-5
CSVEWGSAPGNQPQHF
>TRBV6-5|TRBJ2-7
CASSYTGTGLYEQYF
>TRBV5-8|TRBJ2-6
CASSLAFSGANVLTF
>TRBV4-1|TRBJ1-4
CASSQGPGGADEKLFF
>TRBV2|TRBJ1-1
CASHRQGDTEAFF
>TRBV4-1|TRBJ1-1
CASSQEQGVLTEAFF
>TRBV5-4|TRBJ2-3
CASSPRPPSGGTPGTQYF
>TRBV28|TRBJ1-5
CASSLTTGGNQPQHF
>TRBV5-4|TRBJ2-1
CASSFGQGPYNEQFF
>TRBV7-9|TRBJ1-4
CASSSFRGRRLFF
>TRBV2|TRBJ1-2
CASTLRDTANYGYTF
>TRBV3-1/TRBV3-2|TRBJ1-1
CASSNSGTEAFF
>TRBV16|TRBJ2-6
CASSPRGVGNSGANVLTF